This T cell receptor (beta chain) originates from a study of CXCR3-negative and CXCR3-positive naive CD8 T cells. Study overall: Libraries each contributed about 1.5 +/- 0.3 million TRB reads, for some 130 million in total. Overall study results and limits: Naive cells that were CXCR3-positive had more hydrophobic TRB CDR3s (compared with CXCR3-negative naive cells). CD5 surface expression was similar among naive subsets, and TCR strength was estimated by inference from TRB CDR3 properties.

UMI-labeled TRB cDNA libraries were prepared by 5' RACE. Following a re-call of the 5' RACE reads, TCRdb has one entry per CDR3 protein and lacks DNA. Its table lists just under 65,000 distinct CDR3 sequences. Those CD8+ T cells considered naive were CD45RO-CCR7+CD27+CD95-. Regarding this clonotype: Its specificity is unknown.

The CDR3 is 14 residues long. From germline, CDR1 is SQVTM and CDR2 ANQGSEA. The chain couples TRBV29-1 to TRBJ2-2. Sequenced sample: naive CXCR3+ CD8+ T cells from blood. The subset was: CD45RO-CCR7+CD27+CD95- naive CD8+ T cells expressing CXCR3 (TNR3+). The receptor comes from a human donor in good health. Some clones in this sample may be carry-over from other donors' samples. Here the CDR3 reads CSVERGGNTGELFF.